The text below deals with one T cell receptor (beta chain). The sample is drawn from a study of shared clonotypes between healthy human individuals. Running of the assay took place at deep level. The method was immunoSEQ multiplex PCR; TCRdb's version includes in-frame clones alone and lacks a portion of them. The data contain around 440,000 clones, 70% to 80% of them singletons. V dropped 1 base and J dropped 0 bases, with 7 bases sitting between them. The CDR3 has 14 amino acids. Germline V CDR1 and CDR2: SNHLY, FYNNEI. The V and J genes are TRBV2 and TRBJ2-7; the D is unclear. This receptor was taken from a woman in her forties in good health. Some clones in this sample may be carry-over from other donors' samples. Input material: PBMCs. CDR3 bases: TGTGCCAGCAGTGAAGTTAGGAGCTCCTACGAGCAGTACTTC. This sequence encodes CASSEVRSSYEQYF.